This section outlines one TCR beta chain sequence together with its context. This sample stems from a study of T cells in localized non-small cell lung cancer. Assay: immunoSEQ multiplex PCR; the TCRdb copy retains only in-frame clones and omits some. The sample lists 8,500 or so clones; around 87% were seen once. Germline-derived CDR1 and CDR2 are SGDLS and YYNGEE. Trimming left V 7 bases short and J 2 bases short, with 11 bases between. The CDR3 consists of 13 residues. The sequence derives from a male donor older than 55 with stage III lung adenocarcinoma. The chain carries TRBV9 and TRBJ2-3; D might be TRBD2 (6 bases). Sample: peripheral blood, taken before any cancer treatment. The CDR3 DNA reads TGTGCCAGCGCGGGACCAGACACAGATACGCAGTATTTT. Protein product: CASAGPDTDTQYF.